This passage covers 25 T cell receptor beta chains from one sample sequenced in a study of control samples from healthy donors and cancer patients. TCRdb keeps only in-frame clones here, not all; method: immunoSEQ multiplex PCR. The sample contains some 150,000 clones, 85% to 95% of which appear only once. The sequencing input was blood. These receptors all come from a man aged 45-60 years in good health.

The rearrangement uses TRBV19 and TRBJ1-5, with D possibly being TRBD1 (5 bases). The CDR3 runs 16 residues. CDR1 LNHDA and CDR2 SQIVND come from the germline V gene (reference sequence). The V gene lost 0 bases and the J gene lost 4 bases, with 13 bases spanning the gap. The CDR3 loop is CASSIEATARNQPQHF. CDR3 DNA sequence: TGTGCCAGTAGTATAGAGGCGACAGCCCGAAATCAGCCCCAGCATTTT.

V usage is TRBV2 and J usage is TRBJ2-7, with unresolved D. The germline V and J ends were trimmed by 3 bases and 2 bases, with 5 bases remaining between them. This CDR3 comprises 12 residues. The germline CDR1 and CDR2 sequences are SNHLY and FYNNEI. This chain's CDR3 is CASSEGPYEQYF. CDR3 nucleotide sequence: TGTGCCAGCAGTGAGGGCCCCTACGAGCAGTACTTC.

CDR3 DNA: TGCGCCAGCAGCTTGGGGCAGGGGGCCCCCGAGCAGTACTTC. It specifies CASSLGQGAPEQYF. This chain uses TRBV5-1 with TRBJ2-7, with 8 nucleotides matching TRBD1. Germline trimming cut 0 bases from V and 6 bases from J; bases unmatched to any gene: 5. The V gene's germline CDR1 is SGHRS and CDR2 YFSETQ. This CDR3 is 14 amino acids long.

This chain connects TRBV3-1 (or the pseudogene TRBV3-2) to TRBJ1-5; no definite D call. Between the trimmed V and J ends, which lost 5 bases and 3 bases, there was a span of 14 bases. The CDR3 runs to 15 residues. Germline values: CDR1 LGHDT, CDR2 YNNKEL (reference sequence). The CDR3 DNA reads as TGTGCCAGCAGCGCAAGTGAGGTTACCAATCAGCCCCAGCATTTT. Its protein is CASSASEVTNQPQHF.

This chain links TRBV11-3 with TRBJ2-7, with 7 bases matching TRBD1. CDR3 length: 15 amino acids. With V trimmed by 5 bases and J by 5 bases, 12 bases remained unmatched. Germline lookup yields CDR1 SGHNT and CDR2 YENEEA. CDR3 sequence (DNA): TGTGCCAGCAGCGACTCCCCGGGACAGCTCGACGAGCAGTACTTC. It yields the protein CASSDSPGQLDEQYF.

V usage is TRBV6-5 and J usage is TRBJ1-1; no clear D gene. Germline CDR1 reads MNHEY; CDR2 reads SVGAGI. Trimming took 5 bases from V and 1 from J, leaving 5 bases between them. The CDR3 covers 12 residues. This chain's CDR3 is CASSHENTEAFF. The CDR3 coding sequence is TGTGCCAGCAGTCACGAGAACACTGAAGCTTTCTTT.

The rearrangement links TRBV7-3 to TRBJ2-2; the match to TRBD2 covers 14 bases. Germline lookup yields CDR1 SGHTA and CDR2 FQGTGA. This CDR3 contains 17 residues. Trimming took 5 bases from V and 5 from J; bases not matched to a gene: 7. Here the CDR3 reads CASSPGTSGSGTGELFF. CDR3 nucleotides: TGTGCCAGCAGCCCGGGGACTAGCGGGAGTGGGACCGGGGAGCTGTTTTTT. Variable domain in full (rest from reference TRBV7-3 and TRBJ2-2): GAGVSQTPSNKVTEKGKYVELRCDPISGHTALYWYRQSLGQGPEFLIYFQGTGAADDSGLPNDRFFAVRPEGSVSTLKIQRTERGDSAVYLCASSPGTSGSGTGELFFGEGSRLTVL.

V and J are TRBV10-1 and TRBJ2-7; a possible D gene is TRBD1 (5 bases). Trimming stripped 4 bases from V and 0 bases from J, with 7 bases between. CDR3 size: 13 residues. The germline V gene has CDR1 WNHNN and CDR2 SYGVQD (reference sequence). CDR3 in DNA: TGCGCCAGCAGTGGGGGCCGCTCCTACGAGCAGTACTTC. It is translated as CASSGGRSYEQYF.

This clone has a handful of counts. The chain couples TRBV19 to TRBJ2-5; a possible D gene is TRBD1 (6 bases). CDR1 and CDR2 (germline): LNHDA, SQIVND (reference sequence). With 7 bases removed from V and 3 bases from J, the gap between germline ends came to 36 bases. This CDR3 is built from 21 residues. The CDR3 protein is CASKGPSSLGPLGALKETQYF. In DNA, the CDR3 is TGTGCCAGTAAGGGCCCGAGTTCCTTAGGGCCCCTGGGGGCTTTAAAAGAGACCCAGTACTTC.

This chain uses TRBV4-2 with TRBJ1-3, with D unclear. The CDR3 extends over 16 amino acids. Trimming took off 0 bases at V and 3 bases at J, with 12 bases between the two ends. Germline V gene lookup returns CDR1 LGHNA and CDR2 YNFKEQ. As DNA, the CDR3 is TGTGCCAGCAGCCAAGATCATCCGGGAAATGGAAACACCATATATTTT. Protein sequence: CASSQDHPGNGNTIYF.

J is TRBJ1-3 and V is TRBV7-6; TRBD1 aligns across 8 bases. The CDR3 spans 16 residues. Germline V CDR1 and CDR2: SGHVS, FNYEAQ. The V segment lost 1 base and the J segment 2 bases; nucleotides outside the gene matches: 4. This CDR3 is CASSLVDRGTGNTIYF. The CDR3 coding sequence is TGTGCCAGCAGCTTAGTAGACAGGGGCACTGGAAACACCATATATTTT.

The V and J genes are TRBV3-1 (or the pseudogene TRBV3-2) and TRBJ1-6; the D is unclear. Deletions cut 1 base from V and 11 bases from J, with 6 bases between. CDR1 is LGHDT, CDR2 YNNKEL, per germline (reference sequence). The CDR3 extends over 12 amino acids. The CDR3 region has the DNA TGTGCCAGCAGCCAAGCGAATGCACCCCTCCACTTT. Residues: CASSQANAPLHF.

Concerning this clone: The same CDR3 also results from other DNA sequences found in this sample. CDR3 region: CASSDDRGNQPQHF. The CDR3 DNA reads as TGCGCCAGCAGTGACGACAGGGGCAATCAGCCCCAGCATTTT. The chain employs TRBV10-2 and TRBJ1-5, with 7 bases fitting TRBD1. This CDR3 is built from 14 residues. CDR1 is WSHSY, CDR2 SAAADI, per germline. The junction had 1 base not matched to a gene; V was cut back by 3 bases and J by 2 bases.

Here the CDR3 reads CASSSGTTYNSPLHF. Written as DNA, the CDR3 is TGTGCCAGCAGCTCAGGGACAACGTATAATTCACCCCTCCACTTT. The chain combines TRBV11-2 with TRBJ1-6; maybe TRBD1 (6 bases). The germline CDR1 and CDR2 sequences are SGHAT and FQNNGV. Trimming removed 4 bases at V and 4 bases at J, with 11 bases between. The CDR3 has 15 residues.

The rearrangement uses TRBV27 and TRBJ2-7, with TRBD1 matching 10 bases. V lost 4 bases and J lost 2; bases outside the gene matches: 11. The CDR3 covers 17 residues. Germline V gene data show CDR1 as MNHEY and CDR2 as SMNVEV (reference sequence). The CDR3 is CASSSRIRTGGTYEQYF. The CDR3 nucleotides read TGTGCCAGCAGTTCACGTATAAGGACAGGGGGTACCTACGAGCAGTACTTC.

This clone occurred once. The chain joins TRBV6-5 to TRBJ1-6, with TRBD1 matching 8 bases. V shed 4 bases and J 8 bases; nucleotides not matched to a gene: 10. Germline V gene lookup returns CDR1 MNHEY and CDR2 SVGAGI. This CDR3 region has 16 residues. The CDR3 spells CASSFDTDRVDSPLHF. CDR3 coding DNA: TGTGCCAGCAGTTTCGATACGGACAGGGTCGATTCACCCCTCCACTTT.

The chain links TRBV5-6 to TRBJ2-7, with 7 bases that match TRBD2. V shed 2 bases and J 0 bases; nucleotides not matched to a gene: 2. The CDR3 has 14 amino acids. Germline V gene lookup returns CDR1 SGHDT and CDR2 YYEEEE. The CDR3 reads CASSLSGGSYEQYF. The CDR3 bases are TGTGCCAGCAGCTTATCGGGAGGCTCCTACGAGCAGTACTTC.

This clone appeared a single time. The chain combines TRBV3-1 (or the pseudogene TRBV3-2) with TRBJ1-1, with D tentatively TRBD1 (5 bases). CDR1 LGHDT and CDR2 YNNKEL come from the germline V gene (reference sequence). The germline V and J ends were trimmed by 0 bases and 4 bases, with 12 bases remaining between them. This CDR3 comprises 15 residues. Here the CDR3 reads CASSQELTGGTEAFF. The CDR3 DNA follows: TGTGCCAGCAGCCAAGAGTTAACGGGGGGCACTGAAGCTTTCTTT.

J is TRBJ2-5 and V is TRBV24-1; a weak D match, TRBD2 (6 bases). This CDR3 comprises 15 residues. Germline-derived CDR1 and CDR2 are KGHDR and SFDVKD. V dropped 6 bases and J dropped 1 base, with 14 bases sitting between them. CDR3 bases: TGTGCCACCAGTCAGTATAGCGGATCCCAAGAGACCCAGTACTTC. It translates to CATSQYSGSQETQYF.

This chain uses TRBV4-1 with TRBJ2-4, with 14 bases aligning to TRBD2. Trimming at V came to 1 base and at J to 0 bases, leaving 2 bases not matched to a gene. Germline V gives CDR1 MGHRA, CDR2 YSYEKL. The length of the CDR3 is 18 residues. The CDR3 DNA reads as TGCGCCAGCAGCCAAGGACTAGCGGGAGGGATAGCCAAAAACATTCAGTACTTC. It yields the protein CASSQGLAGGIAKNIQYF.

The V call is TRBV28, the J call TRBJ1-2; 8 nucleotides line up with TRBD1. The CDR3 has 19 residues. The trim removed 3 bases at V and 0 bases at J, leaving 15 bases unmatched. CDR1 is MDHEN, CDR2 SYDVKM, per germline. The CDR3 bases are TGTGCCAGCAGTTTTTGGTCTAGTGCAGGGGGCGGTTCTAACTATGGCTACACCTTC. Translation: CASSFWSSAGGGSNYGYTF.

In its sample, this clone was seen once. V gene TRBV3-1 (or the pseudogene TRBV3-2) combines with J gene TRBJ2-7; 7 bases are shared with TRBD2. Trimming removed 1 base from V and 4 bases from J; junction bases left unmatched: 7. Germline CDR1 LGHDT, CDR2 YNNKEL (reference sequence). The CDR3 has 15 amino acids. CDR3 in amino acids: CASSQGLAEAYEQYF. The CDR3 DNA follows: TGTGCCAGCAGCCAAGGCCTAGCGGAGGCTTACGAGCAGTACTTC.

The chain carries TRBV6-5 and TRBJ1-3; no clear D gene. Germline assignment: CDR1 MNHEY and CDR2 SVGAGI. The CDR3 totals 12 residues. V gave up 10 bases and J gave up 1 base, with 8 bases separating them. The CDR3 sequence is CATAGSGNTIYF. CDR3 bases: TGTGCCACCGCAGGTTCTGGAAACACCATATATTTT.

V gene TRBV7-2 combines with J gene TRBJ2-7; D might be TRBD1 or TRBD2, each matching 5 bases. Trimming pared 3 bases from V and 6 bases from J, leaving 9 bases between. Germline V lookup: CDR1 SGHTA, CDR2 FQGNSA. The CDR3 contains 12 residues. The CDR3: CASSFTRGEQYF. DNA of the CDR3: TGTGCCAGCAGCTTCACTAGGGGCGAGCAGTACTTC. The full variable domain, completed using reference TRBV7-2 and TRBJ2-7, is GAGVSQSPSNKVTEKGKDVELRCDPISGHTALYWYRQSLGQGLEFLIYFQGNSAPDKSGLPSDRFSAERTGGSVSTLTIQRTQQEDSAVYLCASSFTRGEQYFGPGTRLTVT.

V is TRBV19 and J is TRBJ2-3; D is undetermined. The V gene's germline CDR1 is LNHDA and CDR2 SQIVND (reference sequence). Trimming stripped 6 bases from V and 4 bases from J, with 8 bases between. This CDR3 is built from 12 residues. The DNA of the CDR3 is TGTGCCAGTAGGGCCAGTGCAGATACGCAGTATTTT. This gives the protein CASRASADTQYF. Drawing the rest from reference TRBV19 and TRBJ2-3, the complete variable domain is DGGITQSPKYLFRKEGQNVTLSCEQNLNHDAMYWYRQDPGQGLRLIYYSQIVNDFQKGDIAEGYSVSREKKESFPLTVTSAQKNPTAFYLCASRASADTQYFGPGTRLTVL.